The T cell receptor beta chain described here comes from a study of PD-1 and CTLA-4 blockade in melanoma. The CDR3 covers 16 residues. V shed 2 bases and J shed 6 bases, with 19 bases lying between them. Germline values: CDR1 SGHNT, CDR2 YYREEE (reference sequence). Data came from immunoSEQ multiplex PCR; TCRdb stores just in-frame clones and leaves some out. Among about 21,000 clones listed, roughly 88% were seen once. The sequencing here drew on CD8+ T cells from peripheral blood, taken before anti-PD-1 treatment. This clonotype originated in a human donor with melanoma. The V call is TRBV5-4, the J call TRBJ2-3; either TRBD1 or TRBD2 may fit D (5 bases each). CDR3 DNA sequence: TGTGCCAGCAGCTTCTCATTAAGGGACCCAATGGATACGCAGTATTTT. Its translation: CASSFSLRDPMDTQYF.